The sequence of this TCR beta chain was determined in a study of T-cell memory formation after mild COVID-19. V lost 3 bases to trimming and J lost 4 bases, with 4 bases between them. Germline-derived CDR1 and CDR2 are MNHEY and SMNVEV (reference sequence). CDR3 length: 13 residues. Remarks on this clonotype: Its target is not known.

TCR alpha and TCR beta cDNA libraries with sample barcodes and UMIs came from 5'RACE using constant-segment primers. TCRdb re-derived calls from the 5' RACE reads in MiXCR, one entry per CDR3 protein. The table includes about 260,000 distinct CDR3 sequences, 15% to 20% detected once. Study-level results: The main location of contracting CD4+ clones was CM and EM, and that of contracting CD8+ clones was EMRA. Later expanders leaned CD4+, whereas clones that contracted between day 15 and 85 were balanced CD4/CD8. Detection of some responders pre-infection suggested pre-existing cross-reactive memory T cells participated.

Sequencing was performed on PBMCs or a T cell subset sorted from them (not recorded which). This TCR derives from a man younger than 35 who had mild COVID-19 (a few samples of this study predate the infection). Cell type and time point are not known. V usage is TRBV27 and J usage is TRBJ2-6; D is unclear. The CDR3 is CASSFLGANVLTF. In DNA, the CDR3 is TGTGCCAGCAGTTTCTTGGGGGCCAACGTCCTGACTTTC.